A single sample gave rise to the 10 T cell receptor beta chains below, sequenced in a study of cytomegalovirus exposure and HLA in healthy donors. Assay used: immunoSEQ multiplex PCR; TCRdb lists only in-frame clones, some missing. The sample contains around 150,000 clones, roughly nine tenths of which appear only once. The source material was PBMCs. The receptors were gathered from a man aged 18 to 30 in good health and CMV-seronegative.

The chain links TRBV13 to TRBJ1-2; D is uncertain. The CDR3 contains 19 residues. V dropped 4 bases and J dropped 4 bases, with 28 bases sitting between them. The germline V gene encodes CDR1 PRHDT and CDR2 FYEKMQ (reference sequence). In nucleotides, the CDR3 is TGTGCCAGCAGCTCACTAGTAGAACCACTCCGGGGAACGGGCTATGGCTACACCTTC. This translates into CASSSLVEPLRGTGYGYTF.

The chain joins TRBV5-4 to TRBJ1-2; TRBD1 might be the D (6 bases). Looked up from germline, CDR1 is SGHNT and CDR2 is YYREEE (reference sequence). The CDR3 extends over 15 amino acids. V was pared by 3 bases and J by 5 bases, with 17 bases between. CDR3 loop: CASSSPSGEGYGYTF. CDR3 coding DNA: TGTGCCAGCAGCTCACCCTCAGGGGAAGGGTATGGCTACACCTTC.

V usage is TRBV7-9 and J usage is TRBJ2-7; 8 bases map to TRBD2. Germline CDR1 reads SEHNR; CDR2 reads FQNEAQ (reference sequence). CDR3 size: 14 residues. Trimming took 3 bases from V and 2 from J; bases not matched to a gene: 3. For the CDR3, the DNA is TGTGCCAGCAGCTTGTCGGGAGGGACCTACGAGCAGTACGTC. Amino acid sequence: CASSLSGGTYEQYV.

V usage is TRBV5-1 and J usage is TRBJ1-2; 9 bases line up with TRBD1. CDR3 length equals 16 residues. Trimming removed 4 bases from V and 4 bases from J; junction bases left unmatched: 11. Looked up from germline, CDR1 is SGHRS and CDR2 is YFSETQ. CDR3 sequence (DNA): TGCGCCAGCAGCGCCCTAACAGGGGGCATCGGCTATGGCTACACCTTC. It encodes CASSALTGGIGYGYTF.

The chain carries TRBV6-1 and TRBJ2-5, with 7 nucleotides matching TRBD2. Germline V CDR1 and CDR2: MNHNS, SASEGT. V trimming: 8 bases; J trimming: 6 bases; junction bases outside the gene matches: 9. The CDR3 consists of 13 residues. The CDR3 spells CASGLGGEKTQYF. The CDR3 DNA is TGTGCCAGCGGACTAGGTGGCGAGAAGACCCAGTACTTC.

This clone was found once. This chain joins TRBV7-9 and TRBJ1-3, with TRBD1 as a possible D gene (6 bases). This CDR3 comprises 15 residues. V was pared by 5 bases and J by 0 bases, with 11 bases between. Germline V CDR1 and CDR2: SEHNR, FQNEAQ (reference sequence). The CDR3 coding sequence is TGTGCCAGCAGCAGCGGGACACTCTCTGGAAACACCATATATTTT. Amino acids: CASSSGTLSGNTIYF.

V and J are TRBV7-8 and TRBJ1-3; D is undetermined. In germline, CDR1 is SGHVS, CDR2 FQNEAQ. This CDR3 spans 18 amino acids. V was pared by 5 bases and J by 2 bases, with 22 bases between. CDR3 amino acids: CASSIPPRPATTGNTIYF. DNA of the CDR3: TGTGCCAGCAGCATCCCACCGCGGCCTGCTACTACTGGAAACACCATATATTTT. The variable domain in full, completed from reference TRBV7-8 and TRBJ1-3, reads GAGVSQSPRYKVAKRGQDVALRCDPISGHVSLFWYQQALGQGPEFLTYFQNEAQLDKSGLPSDRFFAERPEGSVSTLKIQRTQQEDSAVYLCASSIPPRPATTGNTIYFGEGSWLTVV.

The chain combines TRBV19 with TRBJ1-1; D may be TRBD1 (6 bases). Per the germline V gene, CDR1 is LNHDA and CDR2 is SQIVND (reference sequence). V dropped 7 bases and J dropped 4 bases, with 13 bases sitting between them. This CDR3 is 13 amino acids long. This chain's CDR3 is CASMGGGSTEAFF. CDR3 coding DNA: TGTGCCAGTATGGGGGGCGGGAGCACTGAAGCTTTCTTT.

The V gene is TRBV5-1, the J gene TRBJ2-2; D possibly corresponds to TRBD2 (5 bases). The CDR3 length is 15 residues. V gave up 2 bases and J gave up 1 base, with 9 bases separating them. Germline assignment: CDR1 SGHRS and CDR2 YFSETQ. The CDR3 nucleotides read TGCGCCAGCAGCTTAAGCCGGGGGAACACCGGGGAGCTGTTTTTT. Translated: CASSLSRGNTGELFF. Based on the CDR3 plus reference TRBV5-1 and TRBJ2-2, the full variable domain is KAGVTQTPRYLIKTRGQQVTLSCSPISGHRSVSWYQQTPGQGLQFLFEYFSETQRNKGNFPGRFSGRQFSNSRSEMNVSTLELGDSALYLCASSLSRGNTGELFFGEGSRLTVL.

The chain has TRBV18 and TRBJ2-6; 12 bases line up with TRBD2. The CDR3 extends over 17 amino acids. CDR1 KGHSH and CDR2 LQKENI come from the germline V gene. V lost 3 bases, J lost 2 bases, and 2 bases stayed unmatched. CDR3 sequence: CASSPASGGAGANVLTF. The CDR3 bases are TGTGCCAGCTCACCGGCTAGCGGGGGGGCTGGGGCCAACGTCCTGACTTTC. Full variable domain (rest looked up from reference TRBV18 and TRBJ2-6): NAGVMQNPRHLVRRRGQEARLRCSPMKGHSHVYWYRQLPEEGLKFMVYLQKENIIDESGMPKERFSAEFPKEGPSILRIQQVVRGDSAAYFCASSPASGGAGANVLTFGAGSRLTVL.